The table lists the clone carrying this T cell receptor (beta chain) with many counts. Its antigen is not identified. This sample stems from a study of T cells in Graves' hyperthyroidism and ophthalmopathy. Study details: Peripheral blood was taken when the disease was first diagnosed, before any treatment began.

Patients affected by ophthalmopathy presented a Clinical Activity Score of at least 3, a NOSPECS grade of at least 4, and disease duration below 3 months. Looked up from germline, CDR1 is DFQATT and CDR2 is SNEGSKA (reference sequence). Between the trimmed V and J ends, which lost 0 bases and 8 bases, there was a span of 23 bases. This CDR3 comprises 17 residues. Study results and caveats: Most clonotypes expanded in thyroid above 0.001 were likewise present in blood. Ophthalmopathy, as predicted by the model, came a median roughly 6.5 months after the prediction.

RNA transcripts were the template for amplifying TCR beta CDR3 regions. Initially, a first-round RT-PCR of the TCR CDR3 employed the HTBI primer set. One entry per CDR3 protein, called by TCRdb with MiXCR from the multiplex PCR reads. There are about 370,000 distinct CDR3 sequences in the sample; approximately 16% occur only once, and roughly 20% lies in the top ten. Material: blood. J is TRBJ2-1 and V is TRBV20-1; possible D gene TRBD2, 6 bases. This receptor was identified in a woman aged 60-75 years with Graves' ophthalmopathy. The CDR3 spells CSARDIPRLGGHDEQFF. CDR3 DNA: TGCAGTGCTAGAGATATACCCAGACTAGGCGGGCACGATGAGCAGTTCTTC.